The subject of this entry is one T cell receptor (beta chain). The record originates from a study of control samples from healthy donors and cancer patients. The trim removed 4 bases at V and 4 bases at J, leaving 17 bases unmatched. Germline V gene sequence: CDR1 KGHDR, CDR2 SFDVKD. The CDR3 is 18 amino acids. Sequencing used immunoSEQ multiplex PCR; TCRdb keeps in-frame clones, though not all of them. Of about 120,000 clones listed, roughly nine tenths are singletons. Specimen: blood. This chain uses TRBV24-1 with TRBJ1-2, with 7 bases lining up with TRBD1. This TCR was sampled from a young man in good health. The CDR3 sequence is CATSDPPTTGKPFYGYTF. For the CDR3, the DNA is TGTGCCACCAGTGACCCCCCAACGACAGGGAAACCGTTCTATGGCTACACCTTC.